This T cell receptor beta chain was identified in a study of blood T cell repertoires in COVID-19. Turning to the study itself: PBMCs, B-cell-depleted T cells, or T cells were the source of the cDNA or gDNA that made up the material.

Study processing details: Reference gene primer amplification gave nucleated cell count estimates. Sequencing was performed with immunoSEQ multiplex PCR; in TCRdb, only in-frame clones are kept and a portion is missing. The V and J calls and clone size come from that table; D and trimming were worked out from the DNA. This table has approximately 210,000 clones, 86% appearing once. Ten or more counts support this clone. Looked up from germline, CDR1 is MNHEY and CDR2 is SVGAGI. The junction had 9 bases not matched to a gene; V was cut back by 6 bases and J by 2 bases. CDR3 length equals 15 residues. This receptor was obtained from a man aged 25-45 years who had recovered from COVID-19. V usage is TRBV6-5 and J usage is TRBJ1-1; TRBD1 aligns across 7 bases. What was sequenced was peripheral blood. CDR3 DNA sequence: TGTGCCAGCAGCGGGAAGACAGGGCCCAACACTGAAGCTTTCTTT. It specifies CASSGKTGPNTEAFF.